This T cell receptor (beta chain) comes out of a study of OX40 agonist ivuxolimab in advanced cancers. About the study: Head and neck, renal cell, melanoma or hepatocellular carcinoma were the cancers that dose-escalation patients had. Notes on the study in general: Low clonal expansion, among the lowest seen, marked partial responders at 0.1-3.0 mg/kg.

With regard to this clone: Its specificity is not known.

Baseline was the first blood sampling point, followed by cycle 4 day 1 and cycle 7 day 1. Measured with immunoSEQ multiplex PCR; TCRdb has only the in-frame clones, and not every one. The sample yields about 35,000 clones, 80% to 85% seen once. The CDR3 loop spans 15 amino acids. J gave up 3 bases and V 2 bases, and 6 bases lay outside the gene matches. Germline V gene lookup returns CDR1 SGHNT and CDR2 YYREEE (reference sequence). The sequencing here drew on CD4+ or CD8+ T cells sorted from blood, taken in a trial of the OX40 agonist ivuxolimab. The clonotype was recovered from an adult with an advanced solid tumor such as melanoma, head and neck, liver or kidney cancer. The V and J genes are TRBV5-4 and TRBJ2-7; 9 bases are shared with TRBD2. This chain's CDR3 is CASSFPSGGIYEQYF. The CDR3 DNA sequence: TGTGCCAGCAGCTTCCCAAGCGGGGGGATCTACGAGCAGTACTTC.